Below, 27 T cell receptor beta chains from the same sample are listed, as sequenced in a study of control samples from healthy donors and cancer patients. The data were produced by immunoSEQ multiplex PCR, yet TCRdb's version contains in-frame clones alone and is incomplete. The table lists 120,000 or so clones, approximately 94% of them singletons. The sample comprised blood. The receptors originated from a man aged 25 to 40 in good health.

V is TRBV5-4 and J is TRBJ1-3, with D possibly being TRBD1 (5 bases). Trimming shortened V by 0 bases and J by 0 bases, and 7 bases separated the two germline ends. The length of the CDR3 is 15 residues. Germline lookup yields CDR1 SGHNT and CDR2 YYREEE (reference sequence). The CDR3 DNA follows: TGTGCCAGCAGCTTGGATCAGGGCTCTGGAAACACCATATATTTT. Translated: CASSLDQGSGNTIYF.

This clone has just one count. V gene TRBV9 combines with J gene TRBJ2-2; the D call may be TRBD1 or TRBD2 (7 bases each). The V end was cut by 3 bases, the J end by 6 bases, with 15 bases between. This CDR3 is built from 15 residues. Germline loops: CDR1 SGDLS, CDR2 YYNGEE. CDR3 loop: CASSGLQGRAGELFF. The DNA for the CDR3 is TGTGCCAGCAGCGGATTACAGGGGAGGGCCGGGGAGCTGTTTTTT.

CDR3 bases: TGTGCCAGCAGTTACGTCGTGAGGGGGGCCGCCTACGAGCAGTACTTC. As protein: CASSYVVRGAAYEQYF. The gene calls are TRBV6-6 and TRBJ2-7, with D perhaps given as TRBD1 or TRBD2 (6 bases each). The germline gives CDR1 MNHNY, CDR2 SVGAGI (reference sequence). Between the trimmed V and J ends, which lost 2 bases and 2 bases, there was a span of 16 bases. This CDR3 spans 16 amino acids.

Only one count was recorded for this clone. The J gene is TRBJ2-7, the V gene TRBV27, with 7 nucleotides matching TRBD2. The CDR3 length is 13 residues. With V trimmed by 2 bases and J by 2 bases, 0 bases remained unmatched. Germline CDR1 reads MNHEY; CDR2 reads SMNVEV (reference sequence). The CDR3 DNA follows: TGTGCCAGCAGTTTAGCGGGAGCCTACGAGCAGTACTTC. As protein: CASSLAGAYEQYF.

The CDR3 region is CASSAATELFF. The CDR3 coding sequence is TGTGCCAGTAGTGCCGCGACGGAGCTGTTTTTT. The chain joins TRBV19 to TRBJ2-2; D not resolved. CDR3 length: 11 amino acids. In germline, CDR1 is LNHDA, CDR2 SQIVND (reference sequence). Trimming left V 5 bases short and J 10 bases short, with 8 bases between. Full variable domain (remainder filled in from reference TRBV19 and TRBJ2-2): DGGITQSPKYLFRKEGQNVTLSCEQNLNHDAMYWYRQDPGQGLRLIYYSQIVNDFQKGDIAEGYSVSREKKESFPLTVTSAQKNPTAFYLCASSAATELFFGEGSRLTVL.

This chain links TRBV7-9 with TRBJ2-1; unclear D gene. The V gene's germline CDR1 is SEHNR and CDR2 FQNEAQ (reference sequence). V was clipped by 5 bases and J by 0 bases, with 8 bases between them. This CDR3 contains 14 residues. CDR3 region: CASSKTVSYNEQFF. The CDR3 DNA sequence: TGTGCCAGCAGCAAGACCGTCTCCTACAATGAGCAGTTCTTC.

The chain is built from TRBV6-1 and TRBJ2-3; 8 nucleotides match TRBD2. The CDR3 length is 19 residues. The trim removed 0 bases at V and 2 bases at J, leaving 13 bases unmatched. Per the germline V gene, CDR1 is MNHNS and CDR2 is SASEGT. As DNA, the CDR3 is TGTGCCAGCAGTGAAGCCCCGGGAGAGCTAGCGGGTTTCACAGATACGCAGTATTTT. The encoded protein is CASSEAPGELAGFTDTQYF.

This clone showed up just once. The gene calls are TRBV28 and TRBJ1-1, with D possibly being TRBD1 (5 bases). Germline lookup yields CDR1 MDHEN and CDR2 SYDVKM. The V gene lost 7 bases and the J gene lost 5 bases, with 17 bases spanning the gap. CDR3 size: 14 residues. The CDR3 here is CASTTGGGWTEAFF. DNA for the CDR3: TGTGCCAGCACCACAGGTGGGGGGTGGACTGAAGCTTTCTTT.

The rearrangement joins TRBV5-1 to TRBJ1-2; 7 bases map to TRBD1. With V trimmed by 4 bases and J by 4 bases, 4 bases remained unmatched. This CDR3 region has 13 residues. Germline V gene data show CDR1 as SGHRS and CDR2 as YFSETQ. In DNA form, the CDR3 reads TGCGCCAGCAGCATCGGGACAGCCTATGGCTACACCTTC. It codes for CASSIGTAYGYTF.

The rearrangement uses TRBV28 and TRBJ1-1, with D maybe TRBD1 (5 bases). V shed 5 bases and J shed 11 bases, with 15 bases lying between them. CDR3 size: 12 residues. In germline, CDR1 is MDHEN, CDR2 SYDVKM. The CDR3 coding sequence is TGTGCCAGCAGTCTTGGTGGGGGGTTGGCTTTCTTT. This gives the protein CASSLGGGLAFF.

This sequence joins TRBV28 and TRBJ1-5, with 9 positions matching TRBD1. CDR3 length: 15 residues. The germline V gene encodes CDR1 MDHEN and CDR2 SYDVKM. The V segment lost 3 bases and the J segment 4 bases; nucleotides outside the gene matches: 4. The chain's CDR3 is CASSFAGTGNQPQHF. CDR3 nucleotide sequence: TGTGCCAGCAGTTTCGCCGGGACAGGGAATCAGCCCCAGCATTTT.

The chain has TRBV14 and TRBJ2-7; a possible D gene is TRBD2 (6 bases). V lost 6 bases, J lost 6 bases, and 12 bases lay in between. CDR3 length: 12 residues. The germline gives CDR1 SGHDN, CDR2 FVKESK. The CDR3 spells CASSLTGVEQYF. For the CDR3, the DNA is TGTGCCAGCAGTCTCACGGGGGTCGAGCAGTACTTC.

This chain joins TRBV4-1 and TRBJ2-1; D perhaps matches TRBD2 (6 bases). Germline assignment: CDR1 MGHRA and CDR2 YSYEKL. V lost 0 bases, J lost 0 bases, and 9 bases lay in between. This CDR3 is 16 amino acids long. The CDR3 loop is CASSQDGTYSYNEQFF. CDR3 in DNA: TGCGCCAGCAGCCAAGATGGGACTTACTCCTACAATGAGCAGTTCTTC.

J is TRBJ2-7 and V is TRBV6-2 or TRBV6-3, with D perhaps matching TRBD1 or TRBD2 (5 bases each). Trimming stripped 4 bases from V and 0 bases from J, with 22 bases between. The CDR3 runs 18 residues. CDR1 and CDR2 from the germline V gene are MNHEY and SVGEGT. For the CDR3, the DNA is TGTGCCAGCAGTTCCGAGAACGGCGAGGGGCTAAGCTCCTACGAGCAGTACTTC. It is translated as CASSSENGEGLSSYEQYF.

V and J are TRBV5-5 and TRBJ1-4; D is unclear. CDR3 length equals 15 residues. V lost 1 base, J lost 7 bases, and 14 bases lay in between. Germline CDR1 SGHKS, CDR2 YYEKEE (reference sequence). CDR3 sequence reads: CASSLYVSITEKLFF. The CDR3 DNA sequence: TGTGCCAGCAGCTTGTATGTCTCAATAACTGAAAAACTGTTTTTT. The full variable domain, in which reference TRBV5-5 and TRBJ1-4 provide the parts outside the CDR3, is DAGVTQSPTHLIKTRGQQVTLRCSPISGHKSVSWYQQVLGQGPQFIFQYYEKEERGRGNFPDRFSARQFPNYSSELNVNALLLGDSALYLCASSLYVSITEKLFFGSGTQLSVL.

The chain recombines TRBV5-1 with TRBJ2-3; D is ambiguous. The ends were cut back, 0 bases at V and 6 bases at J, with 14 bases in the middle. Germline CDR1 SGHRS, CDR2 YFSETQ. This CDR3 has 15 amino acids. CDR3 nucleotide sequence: TGCGCCAGCAGCTTGGCGGGTCGCCAGCCCGATACGCAGTATTTT. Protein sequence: CASSLAGRQPDTQYF.

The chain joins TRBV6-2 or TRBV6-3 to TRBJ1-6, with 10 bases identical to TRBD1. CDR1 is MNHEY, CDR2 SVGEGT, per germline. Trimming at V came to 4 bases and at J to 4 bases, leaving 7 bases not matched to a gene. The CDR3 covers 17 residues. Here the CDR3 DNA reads TGTGCCAGCAGTTCTACCGACAGGGGGCCTTATAATTCACCCCTCCACTTT. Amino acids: CASSSTDRGPYNSPLHF.

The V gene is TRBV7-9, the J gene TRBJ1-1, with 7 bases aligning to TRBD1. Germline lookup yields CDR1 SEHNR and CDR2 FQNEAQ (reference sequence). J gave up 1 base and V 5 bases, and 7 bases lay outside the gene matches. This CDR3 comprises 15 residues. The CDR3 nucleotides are TGTGCCAGCAGCACCGGACAGGCAGGGAACACTGAAGCTTTCTTT. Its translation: CASSTGQAGNTEAFF.

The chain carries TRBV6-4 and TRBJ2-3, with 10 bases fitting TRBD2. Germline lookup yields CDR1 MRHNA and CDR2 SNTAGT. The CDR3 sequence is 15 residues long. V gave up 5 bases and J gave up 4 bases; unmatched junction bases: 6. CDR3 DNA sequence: TGTGCCAGCAGTCTCGGGACTAGCGAGGCAGATACGCAGTATTTT. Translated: CASSLGTSEADTQYF.

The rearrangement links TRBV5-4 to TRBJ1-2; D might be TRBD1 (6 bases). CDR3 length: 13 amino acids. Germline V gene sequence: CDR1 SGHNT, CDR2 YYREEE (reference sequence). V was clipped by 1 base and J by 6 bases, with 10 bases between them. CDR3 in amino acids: CASSLQGRNGYTF. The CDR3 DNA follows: TGTGCCAGCAGCTTGCAGGGGAGGAATGGCTACACCTTC.

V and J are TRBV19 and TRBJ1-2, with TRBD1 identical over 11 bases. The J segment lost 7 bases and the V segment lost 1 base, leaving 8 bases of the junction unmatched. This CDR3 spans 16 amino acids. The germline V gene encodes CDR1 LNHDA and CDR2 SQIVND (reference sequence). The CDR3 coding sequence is TGTGCCAGTAGTATAGCCGGACAGGGGGCGCGGTTTGGCTACACCTTC. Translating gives CASSIAGQGARFGYTF.

CDR3 sequence: CASSPLAGGQETQYF. DNA of the CDR3: TGCGCCAGCAGCCCGCTAGCGGGGGGGCAAGAGACCCAGTACTTC. This chain links TRBV5-1 with TRBJ2-5; 12 bases fit TRBD2. The ends lost 4 bases at V and 2 bases at J; junction bases unmatched: 3. The CDR3 is made up of 15 amino acids. Germline CDR1 SGHRS, CDR2 YFSETQ.

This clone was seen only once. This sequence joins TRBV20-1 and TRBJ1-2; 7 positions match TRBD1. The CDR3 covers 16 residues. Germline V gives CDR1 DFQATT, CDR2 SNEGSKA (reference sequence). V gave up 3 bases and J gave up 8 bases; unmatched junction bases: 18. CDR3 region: CSASLPLGRGNRGYTF. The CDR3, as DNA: TGCAGTGCTAGTTTGCCCCTGGGCAGGGGGAATCGAGGCTACACCTTC.

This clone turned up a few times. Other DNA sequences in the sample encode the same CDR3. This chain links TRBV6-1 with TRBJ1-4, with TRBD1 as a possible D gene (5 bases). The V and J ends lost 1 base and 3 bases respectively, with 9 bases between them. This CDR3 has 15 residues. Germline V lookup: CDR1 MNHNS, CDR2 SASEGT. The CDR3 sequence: CASSEVGGSNEKLFF. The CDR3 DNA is TGTGCCAGCAGTGAAGTTGGGGGGTCTAATGAAAAACTGTTTTTT.

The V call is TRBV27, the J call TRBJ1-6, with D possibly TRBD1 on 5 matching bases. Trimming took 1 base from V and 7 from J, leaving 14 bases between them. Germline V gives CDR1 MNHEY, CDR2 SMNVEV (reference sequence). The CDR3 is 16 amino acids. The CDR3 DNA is TGTGCCAGCAGTTTATTTCCGGGGGAGGGGAATTCACCCCTCCACTTT. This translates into CASSLFPGEGNSPLHF.

The CDR3 is CASSGWGALGELFF. Written as DNA, the CDR3 is TGTGCCAGCAGCGGATGGGGGGCGCTCGGGGAGCTGTTTTTT. V and J are TRBV5-8 and TRBJ2-2, with D possibly called TRBD1 or TRBD2 (6 bases each). Trimming took 4 bases from V and 7 from J, leaving 14 bases between them. Germline loops: CDR1 SGHTS, CDR2 YDEGEE. The CDR3 has 14 amino acids.

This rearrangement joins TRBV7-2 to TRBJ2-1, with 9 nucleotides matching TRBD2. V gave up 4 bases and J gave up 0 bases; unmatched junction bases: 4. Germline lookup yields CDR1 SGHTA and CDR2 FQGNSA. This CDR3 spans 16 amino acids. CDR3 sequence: CASSSLAGASYNEQFF. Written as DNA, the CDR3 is TGTGCCAGCAGCTCCTTAGCGGGGGCCTCCTACAATGAGCAGTTCTTC.